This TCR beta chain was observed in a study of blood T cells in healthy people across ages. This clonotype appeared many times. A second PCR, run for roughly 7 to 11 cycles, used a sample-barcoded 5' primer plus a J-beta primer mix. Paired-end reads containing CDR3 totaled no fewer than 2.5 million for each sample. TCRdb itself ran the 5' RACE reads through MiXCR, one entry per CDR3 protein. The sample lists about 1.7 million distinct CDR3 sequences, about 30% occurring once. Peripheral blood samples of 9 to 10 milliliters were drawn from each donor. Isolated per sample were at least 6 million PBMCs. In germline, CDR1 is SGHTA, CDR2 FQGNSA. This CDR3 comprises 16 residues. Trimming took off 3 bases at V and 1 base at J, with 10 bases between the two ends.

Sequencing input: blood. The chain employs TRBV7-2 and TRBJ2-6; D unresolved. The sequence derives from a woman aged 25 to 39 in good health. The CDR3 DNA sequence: TGTGCCAGCAGCTTGAAATTGGGGTCTGGGGCCAACGTCCTGACTTTC. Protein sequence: CASSLKLGSGANVLTF.